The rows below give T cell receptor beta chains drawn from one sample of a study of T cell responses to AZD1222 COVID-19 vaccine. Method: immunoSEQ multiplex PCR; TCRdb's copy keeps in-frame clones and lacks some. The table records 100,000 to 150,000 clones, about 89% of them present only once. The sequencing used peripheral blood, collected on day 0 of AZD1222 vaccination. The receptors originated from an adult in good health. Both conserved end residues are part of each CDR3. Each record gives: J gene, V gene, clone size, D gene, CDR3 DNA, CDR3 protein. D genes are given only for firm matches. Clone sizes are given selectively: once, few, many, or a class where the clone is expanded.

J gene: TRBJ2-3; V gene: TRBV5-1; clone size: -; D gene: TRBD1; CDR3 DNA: TGCGCCAGCAGCAACGGACAGGGGGCTTGGACAGATACGCAGTATTTT; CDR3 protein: CASSNGQGAWTDTQYF
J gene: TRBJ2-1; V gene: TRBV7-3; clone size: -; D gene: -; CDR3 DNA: TGTGCCAGCAGCCCGGGTGGCCGAAGGAATGAGCAGTTCTTC; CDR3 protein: CASSPGGRRNEQFF
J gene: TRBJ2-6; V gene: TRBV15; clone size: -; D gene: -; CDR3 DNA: TGTGCCACCAGGGGCATGATCACAGGGAAAACGGGTGGGGCCAACGTCCTGACTTTC; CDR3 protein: CATRGMITGKTGGANVLTF
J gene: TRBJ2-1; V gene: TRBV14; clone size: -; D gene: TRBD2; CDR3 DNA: TGTGCCAGCAGCCAGGGGGGAGGCGGGAGAAATGAGCAGTTCTTC; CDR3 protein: CASSQGGGGRNEQFF
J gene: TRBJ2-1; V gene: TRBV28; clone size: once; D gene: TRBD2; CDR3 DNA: TGTGCCAGCAGTTTCTCGGGGCTCGGAGCGGGAGGATACAATGAGCAGTTCTTC; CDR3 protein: CASSFSGLGAGGYNEQFF
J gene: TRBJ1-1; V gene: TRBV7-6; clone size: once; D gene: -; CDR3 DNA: TGTGCCAGCAGCTTTTCGAGGGATGGCACTGAAGCTTTCTTT; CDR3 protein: CASSFSRDGTEAFF
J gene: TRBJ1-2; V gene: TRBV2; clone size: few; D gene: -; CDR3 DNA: TGTGCCAGCAGTGTGACACAGACTTATGGCTACACCTTC; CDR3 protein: CASSVTQTYGYTF
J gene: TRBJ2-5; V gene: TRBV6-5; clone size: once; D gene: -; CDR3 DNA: TGTGCCAGCAGTTTAAGGGGGACCCAGTACTTC; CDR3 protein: CASSLRGTQYF
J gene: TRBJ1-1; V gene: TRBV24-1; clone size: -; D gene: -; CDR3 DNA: TGTGCCTCCTGGGATGGCGGAGTGAACACTGAAGCTTTCTTT; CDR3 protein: CASWDGGVNTEAFF
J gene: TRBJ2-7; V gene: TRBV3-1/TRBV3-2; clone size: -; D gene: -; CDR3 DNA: TGTGCCAGCAGCCAACAAGACAGTTTTCTCTCCTACGAGCAGTACTTC; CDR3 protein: CASSQQDSFLSYEQYF
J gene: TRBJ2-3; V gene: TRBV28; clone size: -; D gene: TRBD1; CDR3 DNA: TGTGCCAGCACGACAGGGATCACAGATACGCAGTATTTT; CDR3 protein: CASTTGITDTQYF
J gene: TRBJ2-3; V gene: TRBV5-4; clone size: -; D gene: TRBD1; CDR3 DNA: TGTGCCAGCAGCTTTAGGGGGCGTCCCACAGATACGCAGTATTTT; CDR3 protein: CASSFRGRPTDTQYF
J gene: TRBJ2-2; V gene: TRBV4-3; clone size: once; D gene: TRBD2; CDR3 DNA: TGCGCCAGCAGTCAACTAGCGGCCGCGAACACCGGGGAGCTGTTTTTT; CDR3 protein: CASSQLAAANTGELFF
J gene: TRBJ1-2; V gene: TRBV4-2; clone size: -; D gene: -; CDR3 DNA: TGTGCCAGCAGCCAAAGGAAAGCCCGGGACAACTATGGCTACACCTTC; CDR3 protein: CASSQRKARDNYGYTF
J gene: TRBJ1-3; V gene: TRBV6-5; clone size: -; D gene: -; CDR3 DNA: TGTGCCAGCAAGGCACAGACTTTCTCTGGAAACACCATATATTTT; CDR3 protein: CASKAQTFSGNTIYF
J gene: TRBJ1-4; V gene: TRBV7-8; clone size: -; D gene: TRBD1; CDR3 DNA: TGTGCCAGCAGCTTAGCTCGGACAGGGGCGGCTGCTAATGAAAAACTGTTTTTT; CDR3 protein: CASSLARTGAAANEKLFF
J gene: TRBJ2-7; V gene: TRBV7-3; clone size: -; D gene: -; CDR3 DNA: TGTGCCAGCAGCTTTACAGGGACCTACGAGCAGTACTTC; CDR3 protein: CASSFTGTYEQYF
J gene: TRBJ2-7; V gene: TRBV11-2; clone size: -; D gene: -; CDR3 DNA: TGTGCCAGCAGCTTAGATTTCAGAACACCCTACTACGAGCAGTACTTC; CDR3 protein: CASSLDFRTPYYEQYF
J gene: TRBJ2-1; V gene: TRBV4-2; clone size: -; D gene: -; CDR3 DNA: TGTGCCAGCAGCCAAGATAGCGGCAGGGGGAAGGGGAATGAGCAGTTCTTC; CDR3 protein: CASSQDSGRGKGNEQFF
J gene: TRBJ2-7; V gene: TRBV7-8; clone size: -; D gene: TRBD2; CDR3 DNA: TGTGCCAGCAGCTTAGAGACCGGACTAGCGGGAGGGTGGGGGAATGGCGAGCAGTACTTC; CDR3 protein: CASSLETGLAGGWGNGEQYF
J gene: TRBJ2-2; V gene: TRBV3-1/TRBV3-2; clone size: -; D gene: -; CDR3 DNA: TGTGCCAGCAGCCAAGATGTAGGCTCTAACACCGGGGAGCTGTTTTTT; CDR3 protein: CASSQDVGSNTGELFF
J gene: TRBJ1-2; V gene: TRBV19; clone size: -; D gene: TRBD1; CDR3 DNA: TGTGCCAGTAGTCTACAGGGGGCGCGAACCTATGGCTACACCTTC; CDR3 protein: CASSLQGARTYGYTF
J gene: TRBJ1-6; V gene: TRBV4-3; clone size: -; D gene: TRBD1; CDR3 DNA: TGCGCCAGCAGCCAAGTAGGGACAGAGCTTAATTCACCCCTCCACTTT; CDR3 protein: CASSQVGTELNSPLHF
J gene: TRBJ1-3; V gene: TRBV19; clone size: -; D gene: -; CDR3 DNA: TGTGCCAGTAGTAGCCTCAGGTCAACTTCTGGAAACACCATATATTTT; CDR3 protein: CASSSLRSTSGNTIYF
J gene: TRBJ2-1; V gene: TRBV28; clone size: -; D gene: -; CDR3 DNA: TGTGCCAGCAGTTTCCCGCGACAGGCTACTAGAAAGTTGGGTCAGTTCTTC; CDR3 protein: CASSFPRQATRKLGQFF
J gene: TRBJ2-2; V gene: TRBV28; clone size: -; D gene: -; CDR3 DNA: TGTGCCAGCAGTTCTTCCTGGACAGATAACACCGGGGAGCTGTTTTTT; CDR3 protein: CASSSSWTDNTGELFF
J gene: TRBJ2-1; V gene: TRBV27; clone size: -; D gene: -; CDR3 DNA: TGTGCCAGCAGTGAAAGTATACTGAATGAGCAGTTCTTC; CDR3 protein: CASSESILNEQFF
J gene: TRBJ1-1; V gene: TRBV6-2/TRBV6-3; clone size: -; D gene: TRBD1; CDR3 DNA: TGTGCCAGCAGCCCTCCAGGGGGCGCCGGGAACACTGAAGCTTTCTTT; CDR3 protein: CASSPPGGAGNTEAFF
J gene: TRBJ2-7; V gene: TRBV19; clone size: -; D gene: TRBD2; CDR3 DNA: TGTGCCAGTAGTAAAGGACTAGCGGGAGAGTACGAGCAGTACTTC; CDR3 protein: CASSKGLAGEYEQYF
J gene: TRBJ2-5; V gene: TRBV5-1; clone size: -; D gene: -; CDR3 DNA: TGCGCCAGCAGCTTTATCCAGCAAGAGACCCAGTACTTC; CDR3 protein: CASSFIQQETQYF
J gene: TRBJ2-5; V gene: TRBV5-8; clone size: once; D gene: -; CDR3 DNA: TGTGCCAACGGGCCGGGGGAAGAGGGAGAGACCCAGTACTTC; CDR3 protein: CANGPGEEGETQYF
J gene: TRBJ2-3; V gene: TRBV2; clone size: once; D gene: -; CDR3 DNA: TGTGCCAGCAGTGAATCTCGGTGGGGGGGGGCCGATACGCAGTATTTT; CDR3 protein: CASSESRWGGADTQYF
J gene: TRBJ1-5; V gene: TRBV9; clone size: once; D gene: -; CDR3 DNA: TGTGCCAGCAGCGTAGCTCGGCCTAATCAGCCCCAGCATTTT; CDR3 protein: CASSVARPNQPQHF
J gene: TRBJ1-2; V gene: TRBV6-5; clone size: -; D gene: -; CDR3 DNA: TGTGCCAGCAGTTCTACAGGGTTTGATGGCTACACCTTC; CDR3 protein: CASSSTGFDGYTF
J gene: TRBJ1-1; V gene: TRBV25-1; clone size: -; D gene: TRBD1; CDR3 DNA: TGTGCCAGCAGGGACAGGGTGAACACTGAAGCTTTCTTT; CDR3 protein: CASRDRVNTEAFF
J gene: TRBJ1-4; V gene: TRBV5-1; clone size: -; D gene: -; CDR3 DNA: TGCGCCAGCAGCTTGGCGACCCAGGGTGAAAAACTGTTTTTT; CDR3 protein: CASSLATQGEKLFF
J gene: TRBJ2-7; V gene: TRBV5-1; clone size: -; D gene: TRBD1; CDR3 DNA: TGCGCCAGCAGCAGTACCGGGACAGGGAGCTACGAGCAGTACTTC; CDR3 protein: CASSSTGTGSYEQYF
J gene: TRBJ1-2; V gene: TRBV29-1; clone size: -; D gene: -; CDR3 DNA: TGCAGCGTTGTAGGCAGGGTGGGCTATGGCTACACCTTC; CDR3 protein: CSVVGRVGYGYTF
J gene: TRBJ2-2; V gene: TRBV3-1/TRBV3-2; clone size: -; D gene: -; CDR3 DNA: TGTGCCAGCAGCCAAGAAACAGGGAAGGGGGACGGGGAGCTGTTTTTT; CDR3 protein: CASSQETGKGDGELFF
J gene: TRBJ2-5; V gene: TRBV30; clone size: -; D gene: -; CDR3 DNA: TGTGCCTGGAACCAGCAAGAGACCCAGTACTTC; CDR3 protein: CAWNQQETQYF
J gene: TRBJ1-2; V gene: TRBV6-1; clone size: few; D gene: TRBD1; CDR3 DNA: TGTGCCAGCAGTGAAGCAGGAGAGGGGGCCGATGGCTACACCTTC; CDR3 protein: CASSEAGEGADGYTF